Each of the 7 T cell receptor beta chains below was sequenced from the same sample in a study of identical twins. MiXCR was run by TCRdb on the 5' RACE reads, yielding one entry per CDR3 protein. The sample contains 450,000 to 650,000 distinct CDR3 sequences, roughly 15% of which appear only once. Another study also made use of these data, one on yellow fever vaccine responses in identical twins.

The sample was CD4+ T cells sorted from blood. The origin of the receptors is a woman under 30 in good health.

The chain joins TRBV4-1 to TRBJ2-2; 7 nucleotides match TRBD2. Germline CDR1 MGHRA, CDR2 YSYEKL. The V and J ends lost 4 bases and 2 bases, in that order; junction bases with no gene match: 13. The CDR3 runs to 18 residues. This CDR3 is CASSLRAMGGINTGELFF. The CDR3 DNA reads TGCGCCAGCAGCCTAAGAGCTATGGGGGGGATTAACACCGGGGAGCTGTTTTTT.

This chain uses TRBV6-2 or TRBV6-3 with TRBJ2-3, with 12 bases fitting TRBD2. V shed 5 bases and J 3 bases; nucleotides not matched to a gene: 24. This CDR3 region has 22 residues. Germline V gives CDR1 MNHEY, CDR2 SVGEGT. The CDR3 is CASSNPPLRLAGDSSETDTQYF. The CDR3 bases are TGTGCCAGCAGTAACCCCCCCCTCCGACTAGCGGGAGATTCATCGGAGACAGATACGCAGTATTTT.

V is TRBV4-2 and J is TRBJ2-5; D is uncertain. CDR1 and CDR2 (germline): LGHNA, YNFKEQ. V was trimmed by 0 bases and J by 1 base, leaving 3 bases between them. The CDR3 is made up of 13 amino acids. For the CDR3, the DNA is TGTGCCAGCAGCCAAGAGCTCCAAGAGACCCAGTACTTC. It translates to CASSQELQETQYF.

This clonotype was seen more than once but under ten times. The rearrangement uses TRBV6-5 and TRBJ2-2, with 7 nucleotides matching TRBD1. CDR1 MNHEY and CDR2 SVGAGI come from the germline V gene. This CDR3 has 15 residues. The J segment lost 6 bases and the V segment lost 3 bases, leaving 7 bases of the junction unmatched. The CDR3 reads CASSYGTADPGELFF. CDR3 DNA: TGTGCCAGCAGTTATGGGACAGCAGACCCCGGGGAGCTGTTTTTT.

This rearrangement joins TRBV5-1 to TRBJ2-5; 9 bases match TRBD1. This CDR3 spans 14 amino acids. V lost 7 bases to trimming and J lost 5 bases; unmatched junction nucleotides: 9. Germline V gene data show CDR1 as SGHRS and CDR2 as YFSETQ. CDR3 nucleotides: TGCGCCAGCCGAGGGACAGGGCAGGTGGAGACCCAGTACTTC. This codes for CASRGTGQVETQYF.

DNA of the CDR3: TGCAGCGTCAGCGTCTCGGGGGACACTGAAGCTTTCTTT. The encoded protein is CSVSVSGDTEAFF. The chain carries TRBV29-1 and TRBJ1-1; D perhaps matches TRBD1 (5 bases). V was pared by 6 bases and J by 3 bases, with 14 bases between. From germline, CDR1 is SQVTM and CDR2 ANQGSEA. The CDR3 totals 13 residues.

This clonotype was picked up a small number of times. The chain uses TRBV7-2 and TRBJ1-2, with D unclear. V lost 4 bases to trimming and J lost 2 bases, with 17 bases between them. The CDR3 is 16 residues long. Germline V gene lookup returns CDR1 SGHTA and CDR2 FQGNSA. The CDR3 is CASSSGPWAGNYGYTF. The DNA for the CDR3 is TGTGCCAGCAGCTCCGGGCCTTGGGCAGGAAACTATGGCTACACCTTC.